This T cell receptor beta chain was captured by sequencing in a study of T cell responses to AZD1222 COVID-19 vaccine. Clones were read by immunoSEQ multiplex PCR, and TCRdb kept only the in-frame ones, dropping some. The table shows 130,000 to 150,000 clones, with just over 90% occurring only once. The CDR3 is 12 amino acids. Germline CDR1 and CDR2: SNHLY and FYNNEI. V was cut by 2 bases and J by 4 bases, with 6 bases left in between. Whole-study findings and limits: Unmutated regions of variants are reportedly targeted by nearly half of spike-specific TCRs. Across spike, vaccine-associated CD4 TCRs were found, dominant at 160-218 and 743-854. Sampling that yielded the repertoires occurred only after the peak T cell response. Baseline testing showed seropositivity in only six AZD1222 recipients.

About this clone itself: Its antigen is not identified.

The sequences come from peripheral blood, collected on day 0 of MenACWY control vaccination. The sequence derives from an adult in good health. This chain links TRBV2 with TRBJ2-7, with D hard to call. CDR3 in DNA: TGTGCCAGCAGTGAAAGAGGATACGAGCAGTACTTC. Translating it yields CASSERGYEQYF.